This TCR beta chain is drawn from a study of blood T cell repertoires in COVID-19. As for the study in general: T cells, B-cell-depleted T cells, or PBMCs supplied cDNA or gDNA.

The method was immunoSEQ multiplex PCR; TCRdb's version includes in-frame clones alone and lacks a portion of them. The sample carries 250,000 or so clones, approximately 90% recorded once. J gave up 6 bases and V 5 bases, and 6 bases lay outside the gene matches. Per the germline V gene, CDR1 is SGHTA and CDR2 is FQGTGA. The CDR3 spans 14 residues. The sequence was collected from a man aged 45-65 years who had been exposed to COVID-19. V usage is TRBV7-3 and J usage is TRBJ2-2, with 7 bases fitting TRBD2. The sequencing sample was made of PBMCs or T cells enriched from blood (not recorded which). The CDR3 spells CASSPIGLAGELFF. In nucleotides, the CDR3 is TGTGCCAGCAGCCCGATCGGACTAGCCGGGGAGCTGTTTTTT.